These 14 T cell receptor beta chains came from one sample sequenced in a study of blood T cell repertoires in COVID-19 (TCRdb year 2020). The library relied on the immunoSEQ multiplex PCR assay. TCRdb took this table from immuneACCESS and kept in-frame rearrangements with V and J called. Such tables lack part of the clones; where checked against another copy, unresolved V genes explain under half of the gap, and the rest is unexplained. For this sample there are over 150,000 clones; approximately 82% appear just once. 13% of the sample comes from the top ten. The specimen sequenced was peripheral blood. All receptors derive from a human donor in a cohort sampled during active COVID-19.

This chain uses TRBV7-9 with TRBJ2-7; 9 bases align to TRBD2. The germline gives CDR1 SEHNR, CDR2 FQNEAQ (reference sequence). The CDR3 runs 14 residues. J was trimmed by 2 bases and V by 3 bases; bases with no gene match: 2. In DNA form, the CDR3 reads TGTGCCAGCAGCTTCAGCGGGAGGCCCTACGAGCAGTACTTC. This codes for CASSFSGRPYEQYF.

The chain has TRBV28 and TRBJ2-7; 8 nucleotides line up with TRBD1. CDR1 is MDHEN, CDR2 SYDVKM, per germline. The CDR3 covers 16 residues. The J segment lost 2 bases and the V segment lost 2 bases, leaving 8 bases of the junction unmatched. Written as DNA, the CDR3 is TGTGCCAGCAGTTTAGGGGCCGAGACAGGGGCCTACGAGCAGTACTTC. It encodes CASSLGAETGAYEQYF.

This chain connects TRBV27 to TRBJ1-5; TRBD1 matches 8 bases. The CDR3 runs 17 residues. Germline lookup yields CDR1 MNHEY and CDR2 SMNVEV (reference sequence). J was trimmed by 2 bases and V by 2 bases; bases with no gene match: 8. The CDR3 loop reads CASSLRVPGQGNQPQHF. DNA of the CDR3: TGTGCCAGCAGTTTACGAGTTCCGGGACAGGGCAATCAGCCCCAGCATTTT.

This clone was counted once. V and J are TRBV18 and TRBJ2-2, with D perhaps TRBD2 (6 bases). The germline gives CDR1 KGHSH, CDR2 LQKENI. Trimming stripped 3 bases from V and 0 bases from J, with 11 bases between. The CDR3 runs to 16 residues. The CDR3 loop is CASSPRLATNTGELFF. The CDR3 DNA sequence: TGTGCCAGCTCACCGCGTCTAGCGACGAACACCGGGGAGCTGTTTTTT.

The chain uses TRBV5-1 and TRBJ1-2; 9 bases line up with TRBD1. Germline V lookup: CDR1 SGHRS, CDR2 YFSETQ. Trimming removed 7 bases from V and 4 bases from J; junction bases left unmatched: 2. This CDR3 has 12 residues. The CDR3 spells CASSGQGYGYTF. Written as DNA, the CDR3 is TGCGCCAGCTCGGGACAGGGCTATGGCTACACCTTC.

This clone was found once. This chain uses TRBV9 with TRBJ2-3; tentative D call: TRBD2 (9 bases). The CDR3 covers 18 residues. V was cut by 2 bases and J by 9 bases, with 28 bases left in between. In germline, CDR1 is SGDLS, CDR2 YYNGEE. The CDR3 sequence is CASSVRFDRGSSGGTQYF. In nucleotides, the CDR3 is TGTGCCAGCAGCGTCCGTTTTGACAGGGGCTCAAGCGGGGGGACGCAGTATTTT.

The V and J genes are TRBV2 and TRBJ2-7, with 7 bases identical to TRBD1. This CDR3 contains 15 residues. Germline CDR1 and CDR2: SNHLY and FYNNEI. V was pared by 4 bases and J by 5 bases, with 11 bases of the junction left unmatched. The CDR3 coding sequence is TGTGCCAGCAGTGGTGAAGGGGGCGCGTTCCACGAGCAGTACTTC. It translates to CASSGEGGAFHEQYF.

The table lists this clone with a few counts. This chain links TRBV18 with TRBJ1-5; 8 positions match TRBD1. This CDR3 is built from 16 residues. CDR1 is KGHSH, CDR2 LQKENI, per germline. Trimming took 1 base from V and 3 from J; bases not matched to a gene: 5. CDR3 bases: TGTGCCAGCTCACCACGGACGGACAGGGACAATCAGCCCCAGCATTTT. Translating it yields CASSPRTDRDNQPQHF.

The chain carries TRBV6-5 and TRBJ2-1, with 7 bases matching TRBD2. Unmatched junction bases numbered 4, after V lost 2 bases and J lost 3 bases. Germline V gene lookup returns CDR1 MNHEY and CDR2 SVGAGI. There are 15 residues in the CDR3. Here the CDR3 reads CASSYRGSFYNEQFF. CDR3 sequence (DNA): TGTGCCAGCAGTTACCGCGGGAGCTTCTACAATGAGCAGTTCTTC.

The chain employs TRBV2 and TRBJ2-7, with 9 bases identical to TRBD1. The CDR3 loop spans 13 amino acids. Germline V gives CDR1 SNHLY, CDR2 FYNNEI. V shed 7 bases and J 5 bases; nucleotides not matched to a gene: 6. The CDR3 DNA is TGTGCCAGCAACCGGGACAGGGAACACGAGCAGTACTTC. Protein: CASNRDREHEQYF.

The J gene is TRBJ2-5, the V gene TRBV2, with D unclear. Germline CDR1 SNHLY, CDR2 FYNNEI. Trimming stripped 1 base from V and 5 bases from J, with 14 bases between. The length of the CDR3 is 15 residues. The CDR3 region is CASSEVGGFYETQYF. Here the CDR3 DNA reads TGTGCCAGCAGTGAAGTCGGTGGTTTCTACGAGACCCAGTACTTC.

The V call is TRBV30, the J call TRBJ1-3; D is undetermined. V dropped 3 bases and J dropped 3 bases, with 6 bases sitting between them. There are 12 residues in the CDR3. Germline V lookup: CDR1 GTSNPN, CDR2 SVGIG (reference sequence). CDR3 region: CAWSNSGNTIYF. CDR3 in DNA: TGTGCCTGGAGCAACAGTGGAAACACCATATATTTT.

This chain links TRBV24-1 with TRBJ1-4; TRBD1 matches 7 bases. The CDR3 covers 14 residues. Germline CDR1 and CDR2: KGHDR and SFDVKD. J lost 3 bases, V lost 7 bases, and 4 bases had no gene match. CDR3 bases: TGTGCCACCAGACCGGGACAGCCTAATGAAAAACTGTTTTTT. Protein: CATRPGQPNEKLFF.

The chain carries TRBV28 and TRBJ2-5, with 11 positions matching TRBD1. From germline, CDR1 is MDHEN and CDR2 SYDVKM. This CDR3 comprises 15 residues. V was clipped by 9 bases and J by 4 bases; unmatched bases: 10. Here the CDR3 reads CASSRGQGAPETQYF. CDR3 coding DNA: TGTGCCAGTTCTCGAGGACAGGGGGCCCCAGAGACCCAGTACTTC.